The 20 T cell receptor beta chains below were found in one sample sequenced in a study of regulatory T cells in long-lasting Graves disease. Noted time point: newly diagnosed GD, antithyroid drugs for less than 3 months. Preparation of the TCR library used RNA extracted from PBMCs. Through Arm-PCR of CDR3 regions and iRepertoire HTBI primers, TCR beta libraries were built. TCRdb reanalysed the multiplex PCR reads using MiXCR and keeps one entry per CDR3 protein. The table records a few hundred thousand distinct CDR3 sequences, approximately 20% of them present only once. The same data also contributed to another study, on T cells in Graves' hyperthyroidism and ophthalmopathy.

This material consisted of peripheral blood mononuclear cells (PBMCs), taken at new diagnosis, from a patient treated with antithyroid drugs. All receptors derive from a woman in her twenties or thirties with Graves disease.

This clonotype was observed at least ten times. V usage is TRBV5-1 and J usage is TRBJ1-1; D might be TRBD1 (5 bases). Germline CDR1 reads SGHRS; CDR2 reads YFSETQ. The CDR3 is 17 amino acids. Trimming pared 0 bases from V and 3 bases from J, leaving 18 bases between. For the CDR3, the DNA is TGCGCCAGCAGCTTGGTGGCCCCGGGTTTAGGGGACACTGAAGCTTTCTTT. It yields the protein CASSLVAPGLGDTEAFF. The full variable domain, rest sourced from reference TRBV5-1 and TRBJ1-1, is KAGVTQTPRYLIKTRGQQVTLSCSPISGHRSVSWYQQTPGQGLQFLFEYFSETQRNKGNFPGRFSGRQFSNSRSEMNVSTLELGDSALYLCASSLVAPGLGDTEAFFGQGTRLTVV.

This clonotype was picked up many times. The chain joins TRBV7-2 to TRBJ1-1, with D possibly TRBD1 on 6 matching bases. Germline V gene lookup returns CDR1 SGHTA and CDR2 FQGNSA. Between the trimmed V and J ends, which lost 5 bases and 6 bases, there was a span of 10 bases. This CDR3 is built from 12 residues. The CDR3: CASSAGASEAFF. In nucleotides, the CDR3 is TGTGCCAGCAGCGCGGGGGCTTCTGAAGCTTTCTTT.

The sample holds many counts of this clonotype. The chain is built from TRBV10-2 and TRBJ1-6; D possibly corresponds to TRBD1 (5 bases). Deletions cut 0 bases from V and 13 bases from J, with 16 bases between. The germline V gene encodes CDR1 WSHSY and CDR2 SAAADI. This CDR3 has 15 amino acids. The CDR3 nucleotides read TGCGCCAGCAGTGAGTCTGCTGGCAGGGTGTCTCCCCTCCACTTT. Residues: CASSESAGRVSPLHF.

In this sample, this clonotype turned up a few times. The rearrangement uses TRBV19 and TRBJ1-2; 9 positions match TRBD1. V trimming: 1 base; J trimming: 6 bases; junction bases outside the gene matches: 6. Per the germline V gene, CDR1 is LNHDA and CDR2 is SQIVND (reference sequence). This CDR3 is built from 15 residues. DNA for the CDR3: TGTGCCAGTAGTATAGTGGCCGACAGGGGGGATGGCTACACCTTC. Residues: CASSIVADRGDGYTF.

This chain joins TRBV2 and TRBJ2-7; 8 bases align to TRBD2. Germline loops: CDR1 SNHLY, CDR2 FYNNEI. V gave up 6 bases and J gave up 1 base; unmatched junction bases: 5. The CDR3 sequence is 14 residues long. The CDR3, as DNA: TGTGCCAGCAGGACGACTAGCGCATCCTACGAGCAGTACTTC. Translation gives CASRTTSASYEQYF.

Notes on this clonotype: A single base separates this from a much larger clone, so it may be a read error. This sequence joins TRBV28 and TRBJ1-4, with D uncertain. Germline V lookup: CDR1 MDHEN, CDR2 SYDVKM. The CDR3 is 14 residues long. The DNA of the CDR3 is TGTGCCGGCAGTTTATCACCCCCGGCAGAAAAACTGTTTTTT. Amino acid sequence: CAGSLSPPAEKLFF.

This clonotype has a single count. A read error is the likely source, as a far larger clone sits one nucleotide away. V and J are TRBV6-5 and TRBJ1-1; tentatively, D is TRBD1 (6 bases). The V end lost 0 bases, the J end lost 6 bases, and 17 bases lay between the germline ends. CDR1 MNHEY and CDR2 SVGAGI come from the germline V gene. The CDR3 runs 16 residues. The CDR3 DNA sequence: TGTGCCAGCAGTTACTCGAGTCTAGTCAGGGGCGCTGAAGCTTTCTTT. Its protein product is CASSYSSLVRGAEAFF.

The CDR3 is CASSILGGGTSGGAIYEQFF. CDR3 in DNA: TGTGCCAGTAGTATTTTGGGTGGGGGGACTAGCGGGGGGGCCATTTATGAGCAGTTCTTC. The chain uses TRBV19 and TRBJ2-1; 16 bases are a match to TRBD2. The CDR3 is made up of 20 amino acids. Per germline, CDR1 LNHDA and CDR2 SQIVND (reference sequence). The trim removed 3 bases at V and 8 bases at J, leaving 16 bases unmatched.

Regarding this clonotype: This sequence may be a read error, since a much larger clone differs from it by one base. The gene calls are TRBV27 and TRBJ1-3, with D hard to call. Germline CDR1 reads MNHEY; CDR2 reads SMNVEV (reference sequence). The V end was cut by 7 bases, the J end by 4 bases, with 5 bases between. The CDR3 spans 11 residues. The CDR3 DNA reads TGTGCCAGCACTCCAGGAAACACCATATATTTT. Protein sequence: CASTPGNTIYF.

This chain joins TRBV6-5 and TRBJ2-5; perhaps TRBD1 as D (6 bases). V shed 3 bases and J shed 3 bases, with 14 bases lying between them. Germline loops: CDR1 MNHEY, CDR2 SVGAGI. The CDR3 has 15 amino acids. The CDR3 nucleotides are TGTGCCAGCAGTTATCCTTTGGACAGCGAAGAGACCCAGTACTTC. Translation: CASSYPLDSEETQYF.

The chain links TRBV2 to TRBJ1-1; 8 bases are a match to TRBD1. Trimming cost V 3 bases and J 1 base; bases outside gene matches: 4. Per germline, CDR1 SNHLY and CDR2 FYNNEI. This CDR3 region has 15 residues. Here the CDR3 reads CASSDPGQENTEAFF. The CDR3 bases are TGTGCCAGCAGTGATCCGGGACAGGAGAACACTGAAGCTTTCTTT.

This clonotype was seen ten or more times. This chain joins TRBV25-1 and TRBJ2-3; no clear D. V was cut by 3 bases and J by 2 bases, with 9 bases left in between. Germline assignment: CDR1 MGHDK and CDR2 SYGVNS. The length of the CDR3 is 14 residues. CDR3 in amino acids: CASSDPKNTDTQYF. The CDR3 DNA reads TGTGCCAGCAGTGATCCCAAGAACACAGATACGCAGTATTTT.

This clonotype was counted only a few times. Given a far larger clone just one base away, this is likely a sequencing read error. This chain joins TRBV5-1 and TRBJ2-3; TRBD2 agrees at 11 bases. Per the germline V gene, CDR1 is SGHRS and CDR2 is YFSETQ. The CDR3 is 17 residues long. CDR3 in amino acids: CASSRISGGAGGDTQYF. In nucleotides, the CDR3 is TGTGCCAGCAGCCGCATTAGCGGGGGGGCGGGGGGAGATACGCAGTATTTT.

This clonotype came up many times. This chain links TRBV24-1 with TRBJ2-3, with 10 positions matching TRBD1. Germline assignment: CDR1 KGHDR and CDR2 SFDVKD. The CDR3 covers 13 residues. The junction had 2 bases not matched to a gene; V was cut back by 9 bases and J by 3 bases. The CDR3 nucleotides are TGTGCCACCGGGACAGGGGCTACAGATACGCAGTATTTT. This encodes CATGTGATDTQYF.

With regard to this clonotype: Only one base separates this from a far larger clonotype, so it likely reflects a read error. V gene TRBV7-8 combines with J gene TRBJ2-3; 7 nucleotides agree with TRBD1. The V gene's germline CDR1 is SGHVS and CDR2 FQNEAQ. The CDR3 runs to 14 residues. The CDR3 here is CASSPATGKATRYF. CDR3 DNA sequence: TGTGCCAGCAGCCCAGCGACAGGGAAGGCTACGCGGTATTTT.

J is TRBJ2-3 and V is TRBV11-2; 9 nucleotides line up with TRBD2. TRBJ2-5 explains the end of the DNA better; the J call may be wrong. Germline values: CDR1 SGHAT, CDR2 FQNNGV. The CDR3 has 14 amino acids. CDR3 loop: CASSVRGGAETQYF. The DNA for the CDR3 is TGTGCCAGCAGCGTTCGCGGGGGGGCCGAGACCCAGTACTTC.

This clonotype was seen repeatedly, ten times or more. This rearrangement joins TRBV6-1 to TRBJ2-4; D is perhaps TRBD2 (5 bases). Germline V gene sequence: CDR1 MNHNS, CDR2 SASEGT. This CDR3 comprises 12 residues. Trimming left V 6 bases short and J 8 bases short, with 11 bases between. DNA for the CDR3: TGTGCCAGCAGCCGAACTAGGGACATTCAGTACTTC. It translates to CASSRTRDIQYF.

The chain joins TRBV6-2 or TRBV6-3 to TRBJ2-3; TRBD1 agrees at 7 bases. This CDR3 contains 15 residues. J gave up 2 bases and V 11 bases, and 13 bases lay outside the gene matches. Germline loops: CDR1 MNHEY, CDR2 SVGEGT. In nucleotides, the CDR3 is TGTGCCGCTTCCCCCGAGGGGGCCTTCACAGATACGCAGTATTTT. Translated, it gives CAASPEGAFTDTQYF.

The sample holds many counts of this clonotype. The CDR3, as DNA: TGTGCCAGCACCCCAGTCCCCCGGACACAAAACGAAGCTTTCTTT. It encodes CASTPVPRTQNEAFF. The rearrangement uses TRBV6-2 or TRBV6-3 and TRBJ1-1; perhaps TRBD1 as D (5 bases). The CDR3 extends over 15 amino acids. Trimming cost V 7 bases and J 8 bases, with 23 bases left between them. Germline CDR1 MNHEY, CDR2 SVGEGT.

This clonotype has only a few counts. The chain combines TRBV19 with TRBJ1-6; TRBD1 matches at 7 bases. There are 16 residues in the CDR3. The V and J ends lost 3 bases and 7 bases, in that order; junction bases with no gene match: 9. Per the germline V gene, CDR1 is LNHDA and CDR2 is SQIVND (reference sequence). The CDR3 nucleotides read TGTGCCAGTAGTATTACAGGGGTGTCTATGAATTCACCCCTCCACTTT. This translates into CASSITGVSMNSPLHF.